This T cell receptor beta chain was captured in a study of cytomegalovirus exposure and HLA in healthy donors. Study results and caveats: Later analysis demonstrated an association between a missense DCLRE1C variant and TCR beta V- and J-gene trimming.

For this clone: The antigen remains undetermined.

The PCR employed 60 Vbeta primers together with 13 Jbeta primers. The repertoire was sequenced with immunoSEQ multiplex PCR; TCRdb's copy has only in-frame clones and lacks some. Here the sample spans about 140,000 clones, around 80% being singletons. Germline assignment: CDR1 PRHDT and CDR2 FYEKMQ (reference sequence). V dropped 0 bases and J dropped 6; count of bases not matched to a gene: 2. The length of the CDR3 is 13 residues. This clonotype was sampled from a man aged 25-45 years in good health and CMV-seropositive. The material sequenced was PBMCs. This chain links TRBV13 with TRBJ2-7, with 7 bases fitting TRBD2. The CDR3 nucleotides are TGTGCCAGCAGCTTAGGCCCGGGGGGCGAGCAGTACTTC. Translating gives CASSLGPGGEQYF.